This TCR beta chain was recorded in a study of cytomegalovirus exposure and HLA in healthy donors (dated by TCRdb to about 2017). The study in broad terms: An earlier analysis of 550 to 700 of the donors reported 250 to 350 Gb of sequence data and around 120 million unique TCR beta sequences from about 179 million T cells. About 300 gigabases of sequencing data and 70 million to 100 million unique TCR sequences were included in an early release covering around 600 HLA-typed donors. Among the approximately 400 genotyped donors, around 79% belonged to the genetic ancestry cluster associated with self-reported Caucasian donors. The aim of the study was to test whether cataloging public T cell receptors could identify signatures of past pathogen exposure. Using immunosequencing, the study profiled T cell repertoires from roughly 650 subjects and related those repertoires to cytomegalovirus serostatus. Besides the first cohort of under 700 subjects, a separate validation cohort made up of 120 or so different subjects was used. The study combined high-throughput TCR immunosequencing, statistical association of individual TCRs with disease status, and machine learning to predict cytomegalovirus infection status. A later analysis re-analyzed previously published TCR beta repertoires from 600 to 850 donors and added high-resolution HLA genotyping to study TCR occurrence patterns. Rather than using new phenotypic data, the later analysis identified candidate immune exposures from TCR beta sequences and from how often those sequences occurred across donors. An earlier analysis of 587 of the donors applied high-throughput TCR beta sequencing to assess whether each TCR beta V gene segment acted as functional or pseudogenic. Donor age, sex, ethnicity and CMV serostatus were collected together with the repertoire data. A later genetic analysis took genome-wide SNP genotypes for 398 of the 666 donors and used that subset as a discovery cohort. Every repertoire in the discovery cohort had been generated on one and the same sequencing platform. Both class I and class II loci were covered by HLA typing, at four-digit resolution. Typing coverage differed by locus: A, B, C, DRB1 and DQB1 were typed in about 629-630 donors, DQA1 in about 550, DPA1 in 600 to 610, and DPB1 in roughly 450. Because of strong linkage in the cohort, roughly five DR-DQ haplotypes were treated as single units for association and clustering. Among some 410 genotyped donors of the cohort, an average of roughly 230,000 unique TCR beta nucleotide sequences was sequenced per donor, of which about 19% were non-productive.

What the work shows at the level of the full study, not this receptor alone: V-gene and J-gene trimming of TCR beta chains was associated with a missense DCLRE1C variant in a later genetic analysis, and the association was replicated in an independent cohort. A few of the identified cytomegalovirus-associated TCR beta chains were confirmed in vitro to be specific for cytomegalovirus antigens. Correlated functional status among segregating V segments might be attributable to linkage disequilibrium, but an unknown experimental factor could not be ruled out. A total of 150 or so TCR beta chains were listed by the study as associated with cytomegalovirus. According to a later analysis, parvovirus B19, influenza, CMV and Epstein-Barr virus appeared linked to several top co-occurrence clusters. In a later analysis, 16,951 TCR beta sequences were associated with specific HLA alleles at a false discovery rate of 0.05. A later analysis found that TCR association rates varied across HLA loci, with DRB1 alleles showing the most associated TCRs and HLA-C alleles the fewest. Only TCR beta chains were sequenced in this cohort, and the absence of alpha or paired-chain data limited detectable features. The classifier was reported to diagnose cytomegalovirus status with high specificity and sensitivity in both the original cohort and the validation cohort. The only immune exposure information available for the cohort was CMV serostatus. Roughly uniform sequencing depth across donors was assumed in presence/absence analyses, although this assumption may not hold. Some IMGT-functional V segments, including TRBV6-2 and TRBV6-3, could not be distinguished by the 87-base-pair reads and were therefore excluded. Because some donors lacked HLA typing at each locus, the association tests relied only on the typed subset. A cluster of highly shared sequence variants was judged likely to represent a technical artifact of the sequencing pipeline. The authors suggested that the approach could potentially be generalized to other disease states and immunological phenotypes. In a later analysis, most CMV-associated TCR beta chains were found to appear HLA-restricted, with HLA associations seemingly driven largely by CMV exposure. A further reported finding was that TCR beta sequences accurately predicted the HLA-A and HLA-B alleles for most subjects in the first cohort. The earlier analysis of some 560 of the donors excluded approximately 15 rarely observed V segments, including chromosome 9 orphons, because counts were too low. Most TCR sequences were observed very rarely across donors, whereas some public TCRs were present in many individuals. When HLA alleles, especially DR and DQ, strongly co-occurred, TCR associations were difficult to assign to individual alleles. Broadly in line with IMGT annotations, most TCR beta V segments showed up in productive rearrangements about 87% or about 30% of the time in an earlier analysis of several hundred of the donors. According to a later genetic analysis, donors in an Asian-associated ancestry cluster had fewer N-insertions in productive TCRs than the roughly 700-donor mean. A later analysis found that HLA-associated TCR beta chains were more clonally expanded and had lower generation probabilities than equally common non-associated chains.

The method behind the library was the immunoSEQ multiplex PCR assay. For the multiplex PCR, a mixture combining 60 forward primers for TCR Vbeta segments and 13 reverse primers for TCR Jbeta segments was used. The CDR3 region of rearranged TCR beta genes was amplified from genomic DNA by a multiplex PCR assay. On the Illumina HiSeq System, the amplified TCR beta libraries were sequenced as 87-base-pair reads. As for the original processing: In a later analysis, tens of millions of unique TCR beta chains were counted across the roughly 610 repertoires, and roughly 11 million of these chains were shared by at least two donors. To remove PCR and sequencing errors, raw reads were error-corrected and collapsed into unique sequences using a nearest-neighbor algorithm that merged closely related sequences. To assign V, D and J gene segments, CDR3 sequences were aligned to IMGT reference sequences. For a sequence to be retained, a match of at least six nucleotides to both a V gene segment and a J gene segment was required. Rearrangements were classified as productive when the CDR3 lacked stop codons and remained in frame with V and J, and all other rearrangements were classified as non-productive. CDR3 was defined by IMGT convention, running from the second conserved V-encoded cysteine to the conserved J-encoded phenylalanine. In an earlier analysis of approximately 500 of the donors, sequences lacking an unambiguous match to a single V gene segment were excluded. An earlier analysis of several hundred of the donors classified V segments as functional when productive rearrangements were above 56.7% and as segregating when the standard deviation between donors was above 5%. A statistical classification framework was developed to diagnose cytomegalovirus status using the catalog of TCR beta chain sequences. In a later analysis, TCR nucleotide sequences were compared against IMGT/GENE-DB human TR gene sequences so that V and J genes could be assigned. A later analysis assigned CDR3 sequences and most-parsimonious VDJ recombination scenarios with the TCRdist pipeline. In a later analysis, each TCR beta chain was defined by its CDR3 amino acid sequence together with its V-gene family, and reads without a unique V-gene family were excluded. A later analysis removed nearly 600 highly shared, low-generation-probability nucleotide sequences to deal with suspected cross-contamination and a sequencing artifact. A later analysis calculated a clonal expansion index for each public chain from normalized within-repertoire ranks of inferred template counts. In a later analysis, generation probabilities were computed with a VDJ recombination model fitted to out-of-frame rearrangements, and the resulting probabilities were checked against IGoR. In a later analysis, hypergeometric tests were used to score TCR-TCR, TCR-HLA and TCR-CMV co-occurrence, with a repertoire-size bias correction applied to TCR pairs. In a later analysis, false discovery rates were estimated by permuting HLA or CMV assignments 20 times. In a later analysis, co-occurring TCRs were grouped using DBSCAN, with TCRdist sequence similarity added in when clustering inside HLA-allele-positive subsets. Repertoires with fewer than 30,000 or more than 120,000 public chains were left out of co-occurrence clustering, as were about five repertoires with anomalous nucleotide sharing. TCRdb stores this immuneACCESS table with in-frame sequences only. Part of the clones is absent; in the studies checked, under half of the shortfall reflects unresolved V genes, and no reason is known for the rest. That table gives V, J and clone size, and the DNA gave D and trimming. The sample table lists about 220,000 clones, under 80% of them with a count of one. The ten top clones hold 1.8% of the sample.

Reading from cysteine to phenylalanine, the CDR3 counts 17 amino acids. Only CDR3 DNA is held: 51 bases, read in frame from base 1. At the junction V is shortened by 5 bases and J by 3 bases; bases outside the gene matches: 14. Looking up the germline V gene yields CDR1 SGHNT and CDR2 YENEEA. The cohort consisted of 600 to 700 healthy bone marrow donors. All cohort members were sampled while nominally healthy, although unrecorded immune exposures were likely present. The donor was CMV seronegative and belonged to the group of over 350 seronegative cohort members. A peripheral blood sample was provided by each donor, and peripheral blood mononuclear cells were used for TCR beta sequencing. Genomic DNA extraction from the blood cell samples was performed with the Qiagen DNeasy Blood Extraction Kit. As regards this clone: The antigen this receptor binds is unknown. Base qualities are not provided; no much larger clone lies one nucleotide away.

The clonotype comes from a woman aged 25-40 years in good health and CMV-seronegative. Input material: PBMCs. The chain couples TRBV11-3 to TRBJ1-1; a stretch of 8 junction bases matches TRBD1. The sequence in DNA is TGTGCCAGCAGCCCGGCCGGGACAGGCCGAAGGTACACTGAAGCTTTCTTT. This yields the protein CASSPAGTGRRYTEAFF. Beyond the CDR3, the reference TRBV11-3 and TRBJ1-1 genes provide the residues; the full variable domain reads: EAGVVQSPRYKIIEKKQPVAFWCNPISGHNTLYWYLQNLGQGPELLIRYENEEAVDDSQLPKDRFSAERLKGVDSTLKIQPAELGDSAVYLCASSPAGTGRRYTEAFFGQGTRLTVV.